A selection of T cell receptor beta chains follows, all from one sample in a study of post-analysis software for immune sequencing data. In TCRdb, the PCR reads were re-called with MiXCR into one record per CDR3 protein. The sample includes about 620,000 distinct CDR3 sequences, 44% of them seen just once. The sample comprised blood. The receptors come from a girl aged 10 to 17 with multiple sclerosis. The CDR3 runs from the conserved cysteine through the conserved F or W.

j_gene | v_gene | CDR3aa
TRBJ2-7 | TRBV5-1 | CASSGGTSGYEQYF
TRBJ2-3 | TRBV29-1 | CSVAQGKGDTQYF
. | TRBV7-9 | CASSLRTGGFNEQYF
TRBJ2-1 | TRBV12-3/TRBV12-4 | CASSSWASHGEQFF
TRBJ2-1 | TRBV12-3/TRBV12-4 | CASSLRGLAAYNEQFF
TRBJ2-3 | TRBV12-3/TRBV12-4 | CASSALLGFSTDTQYF
TRBJ1-2 | TRBV12-3/TRBV12-4 | CASSWGPMNGYTF
TRBJ2-4 | TRBV3-1 | CASSRYRREIAKNIQYF
TRBJ2-5 | TRBV3-1 | CASGRLAGGGETQYF
TRBJ2-1 | TRBV12-3/TRBV12-4 | CASSLVLTGAYNEQFF
TRBJ2-6 | TRBV5-1 | CASSLAGQGAYSGANVLTF
TRBJ2-7 | TRBV3-1 | CASSQDGLAGGPRYEQYF
TRBJ2-7 | TRBV4-1 | CASSPTQRYSSYEQYF
TRBJ1-2 | TRBV6-5 | CASRRGFNYGYTF
TRBJ2-7 | TRBV12-3/TRBV12-4 | CASSSWTGARQYF
. | TRBV20-1 | CSARTSSKYNEQYF
TRBJ2-7 | TRBV5-1 | CASSLALGQGYEQYF
TRBJ2-2 | TRBV27 | CASTQGTGELFF
TRBJ2-7 | TRBV6-5 | CASSRNRDRSYEQYF
. | TRBV5-5 | CASSLTDTRNYEQYF
TRBJ2-6 | TRBV4-1 | CASSQPTASSGANVLTF
TRBJ1-1 | TRBV7-2 | CASSLSDGNTEAFF
TRBJ1-2 | TRBV29-1 | CSVVSTTYGYTF
. | TRBV7-6 | CASSIRTGAEQYF
TRBJ2-1 | TRBV7-9 | CASSLARLKTGAFGRNEQFF
TRBJ2-1 | TRBV20-1 | CSAEGGASGGGVNEQFF
. | TRBV5-8 | CASRAFLQGEGTQYF
TRBJ2-7 | TRBV7-3 | CASGVASSYEQYF
TRBJ1-1 | TRBV10-3 | CAINKEGAREAFF
TRBJ2-5 | TRBV27 | CAGSRGTSGLQETQYF
TRBJ2-1 | TRBV29-1 | CSVVAQGASPYNEQFF
TRBJ2-5 | TRBV3-1 | CASSQAANWQYF
. | TRBV10-3 | CAIGVGETQYF
TRBJ2-5 | TRBV29-1 | CSVIGGRAGETQYF
TRBJ1-1 | TRBV12-3/TRBV12-4 | CASSLGRGLAFF
TRBJ2-2 | TRBV29-1 | CSAERDVGTGELFF
TRBJ2-1 | TRBV29-1 | CSAFRGDNEQFF
TRBJ1-1 | TRBV12-3/TRBV12-4 | CASSPLVGRSEAFF
TRBJ2-1 | TRBV11-2 | CASTSEGDALLRQFF
TRBJ2-1 | TRBV11-3 | CASSRLDFSYNEQFF